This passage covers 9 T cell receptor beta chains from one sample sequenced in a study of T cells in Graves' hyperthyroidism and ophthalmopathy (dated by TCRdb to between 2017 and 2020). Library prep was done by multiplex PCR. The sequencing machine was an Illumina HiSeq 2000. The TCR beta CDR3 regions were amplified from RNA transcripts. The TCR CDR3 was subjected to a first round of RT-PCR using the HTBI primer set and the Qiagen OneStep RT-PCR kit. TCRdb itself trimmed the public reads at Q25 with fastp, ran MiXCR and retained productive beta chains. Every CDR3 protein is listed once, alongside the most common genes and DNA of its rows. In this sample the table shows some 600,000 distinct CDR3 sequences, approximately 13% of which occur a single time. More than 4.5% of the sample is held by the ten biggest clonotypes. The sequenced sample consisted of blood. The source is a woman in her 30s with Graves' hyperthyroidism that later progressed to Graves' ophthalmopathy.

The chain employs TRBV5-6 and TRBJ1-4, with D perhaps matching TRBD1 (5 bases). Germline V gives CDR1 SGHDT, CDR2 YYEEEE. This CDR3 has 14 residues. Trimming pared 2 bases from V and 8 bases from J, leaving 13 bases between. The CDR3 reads CASSFLGVGEKLFF. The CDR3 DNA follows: TGTGCCAGCAGCTTTTTAGGGGTTGGCGAAAAACTGTTTTTT.

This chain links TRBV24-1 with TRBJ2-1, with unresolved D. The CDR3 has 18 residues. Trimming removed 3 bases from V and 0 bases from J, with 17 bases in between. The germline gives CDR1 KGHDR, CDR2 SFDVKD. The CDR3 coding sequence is TGTGCCACCAGTGATATAATACCGGGCCTTTCCTCCTACAATGAGCAGTTCTTC. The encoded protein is CATSDIIPGLSSYNEQFF.

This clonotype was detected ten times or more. In nucleotides, the CDR3 is TGTGCCAGTAGGTCGACTAGCCGAGACTCCTACGAGCAGTACTTC. Encoded protein: CASRSTSRDSYEQYF. This chain links TRBV19 with TRBJ2-7, with 7 bases matching TRBD2. Germline loops: CDR1 LNHDA, CDR2 SQIVND (reference sequence). V trimming: 6 bases; J trimming: 0 bases; junction bases outside the gene matches: 8. This CDR3 spans 15 amino acids.

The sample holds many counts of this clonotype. The CDR3 is CASSLLLAGGGNEQFF. The CDR3 DNA is TGTGCCAGCAGTTTACTTCTAGCGGGAGGAGGCAATGAGCAGTTCTTC. The chain carries TRBV12-3 or TRBV12-4 and TRBJ2-1, with TRBD2 identical over 11 bases. The junction had 6 bases not matched to a gene; V was cut back by 2 bases and J by 6 bases. The CDR3 is 16 residues long.

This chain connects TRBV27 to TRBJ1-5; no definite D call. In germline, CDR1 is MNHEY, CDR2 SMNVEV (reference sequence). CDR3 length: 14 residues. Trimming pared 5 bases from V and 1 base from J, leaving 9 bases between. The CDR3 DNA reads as TGTGCCAGCAGTACCAAGGGAAGCAATCAGCCCCAGCATTTT. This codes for CASSTKGSNQPQHF.

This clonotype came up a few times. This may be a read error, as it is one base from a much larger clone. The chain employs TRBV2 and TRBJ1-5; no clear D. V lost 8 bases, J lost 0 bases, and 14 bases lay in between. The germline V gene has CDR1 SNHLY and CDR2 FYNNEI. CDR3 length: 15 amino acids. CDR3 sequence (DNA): TGTGCCAGCCACCCGAGACCATATAGCAATCAGCCCCAGCATTTT. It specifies CASHPRPYSNQPQHF.

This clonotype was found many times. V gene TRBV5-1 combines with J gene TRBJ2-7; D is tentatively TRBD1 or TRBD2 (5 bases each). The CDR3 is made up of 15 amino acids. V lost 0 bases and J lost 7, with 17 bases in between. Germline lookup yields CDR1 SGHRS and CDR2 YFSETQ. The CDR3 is CASSLDGTALFEQYF. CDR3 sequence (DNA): TGCGCCAGCAGCTTGGACGGGACCGCTCTTTTTGAGCAGTACTTC.

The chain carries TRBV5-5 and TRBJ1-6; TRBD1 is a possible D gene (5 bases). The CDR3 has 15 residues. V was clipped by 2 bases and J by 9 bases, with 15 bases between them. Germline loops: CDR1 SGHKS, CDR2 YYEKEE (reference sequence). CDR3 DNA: TGTGCCAGCAGCTTTGACGGCAGGGACTTTTCACCCCTCCACTTT. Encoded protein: CASSFDGRDFSPLHF.

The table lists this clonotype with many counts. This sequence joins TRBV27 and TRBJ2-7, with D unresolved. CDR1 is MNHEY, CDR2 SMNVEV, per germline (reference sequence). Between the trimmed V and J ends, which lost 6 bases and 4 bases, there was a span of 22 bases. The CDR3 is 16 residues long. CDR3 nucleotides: TGTGCCAGCAGACTCCGGACCGGGTCGTACCCGTACGAGCAGTACTTC. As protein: CASRLRTGSYPYEQYF.